This record looks at one T cell receptor beta chain sequence and its context. This entry is derived from a study of technical replicates of blood from several donors. CDR1 and CDR2 (germline): MGHRA, YSYEKL. The CDR3 runs 13 residues. V was pared by 5 bases and J by 2 bases, with 1 base of the junction left unmatched. Sequenced by immunoSEQ multiplex PCR; TCRdb stores in-frame clones only, minus some. The sample includes more than 65,000 clones, about nine tenths of them seen just once. J is TRBJ2-7 and V is TRBV4-1; 9 bases align to TRBD2. The sequenced sample was T cells isolated from PBMCs. The origin of this receptor is a human donor in good health. Some clones in this sample may be carry-over from other donors' samples. CDR3 sequence (DNA): TGCGCCAGCAGCGGCGGGGGGGCCTACGAGCAGTACTTC. Translation gives CASSGGGAYEQYF.